This T cell receptor beta chain was sequenced during a study of T-cell reconstitution after alpha-beta-depleted transplantation in children. Findings and limits, study-wide: Day-60 TCRbeta diversity that was high in some patients was derived from surviving recipient T cells and thymic progenitors. T-cell counts and diversity at one year post-transplant came mainly from newly produced T cells. The origin of alpha-beta T cells about two months after transplant was reportedly several hundred expanded graft clones.

In its sample, this clonotype was seen once. The antigen remains unidentified. This CDR3 is built from 17 residues. Looked up from germline, CDR1 is SGHDN and CDR2 is FVKESK. V was shortened by 4 bases and J by 6 bases, with 22 bases between the two germline ends. Unique molecular identifiers were incorporated into the prepared TCRbeta library. TCRdb processed the PCR reads anew with MiXCR; each CDR3 protein has one entry. The sample has under 450,000 distinct CDR3 sequences, around 15% seen once; the top ten hold roughly 27%. The chain recombines TRBV14 with TRBJ2-1, with D uncertain. The sequencing used PBMCs, mostly from graft donor cells, collected 360 days after TCRalphabeta/CD19-depleted stem cell transplant. The receptor was isolated from a boy less than two years old who had a stem cell transplant for Wiskott-Aldrich syndrome, so the T cells may come from the graft donor. CDR3 amino acids: CASSPPRTYLKSNEQFF. CDR3 nucleotides: TGTGCCAGCAGCCCGCCTCGAACCTACTTGAAGAGCAATGAGCAGTTCTTC.